This T cell receptor (beta chain) was profiled in a study of CD8+CD57+ T cells in acquired aplastic anemia. Individuals selected for sequencing had exhibited CD8+CD57+ cell expansion on flow cytometry. All patients were therapy-naive when blood was sampled. Researchers used genomic DNA as the template to profile TCR beta VDJ and CDR3. From the reads, TCRdb called clonotypes with MiXCR, one entry per CDR3 protein. The sample lists roughly 290,000 distinct CDR3 sequences, under 65% occurring once. The receptor was isolated from a human donor with aplastic anemia. Sample: sorted CD4+, CD8+, or CD8+CD57+ T cells (not recorded which) from PBMCs.

Here the CDR3 DNA reads TGTGCCAGCAGCTTGGCGGCGGGAGGGTTGGGCGATTCACCCCTCCACTTT. Translating it yields CASSLAAGGLGDSPLHF. The chain is built from TRBV7-2 and TRBJ1-6, with D hard to call. CDR1 SGHTA and CDR2 FQGNSA come from the germline V gene. The CDR3 runs 17 residues. The V gene lost 3 bases and the J gene lost 8 bases, with 20 bases spanning the gap.